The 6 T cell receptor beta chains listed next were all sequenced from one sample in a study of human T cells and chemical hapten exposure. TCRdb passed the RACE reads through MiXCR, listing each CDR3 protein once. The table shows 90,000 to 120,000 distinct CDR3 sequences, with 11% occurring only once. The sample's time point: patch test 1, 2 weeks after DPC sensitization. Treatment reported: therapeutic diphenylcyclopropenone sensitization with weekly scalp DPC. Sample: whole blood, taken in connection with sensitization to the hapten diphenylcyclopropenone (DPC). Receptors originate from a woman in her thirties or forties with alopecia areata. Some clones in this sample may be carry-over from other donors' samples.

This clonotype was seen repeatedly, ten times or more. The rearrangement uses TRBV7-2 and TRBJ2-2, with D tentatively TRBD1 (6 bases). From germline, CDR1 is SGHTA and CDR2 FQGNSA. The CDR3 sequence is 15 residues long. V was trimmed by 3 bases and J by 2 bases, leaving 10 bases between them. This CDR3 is CASSFARGNTGELFF. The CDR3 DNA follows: TGTGCCAGCAGCTTTGCCAGGGGAAACACCGGGGAGCTGTTTTTT.

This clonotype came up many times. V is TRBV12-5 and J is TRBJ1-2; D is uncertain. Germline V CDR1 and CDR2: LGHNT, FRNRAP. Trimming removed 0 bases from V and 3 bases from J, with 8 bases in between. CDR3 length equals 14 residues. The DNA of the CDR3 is TGTGCTAGTGGTTTGGTAGGAAGGGACTATGGCTACACCTTC. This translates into CASGLVGRDYGYTF.

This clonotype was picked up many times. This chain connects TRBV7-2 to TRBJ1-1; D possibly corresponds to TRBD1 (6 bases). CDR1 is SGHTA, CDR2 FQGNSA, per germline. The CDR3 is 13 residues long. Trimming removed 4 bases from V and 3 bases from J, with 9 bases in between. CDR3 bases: TGTGCCAGCAGCTATACAGGGTACACTGAAGCTTTCTTT. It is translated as CASSYTGYTEAFF.

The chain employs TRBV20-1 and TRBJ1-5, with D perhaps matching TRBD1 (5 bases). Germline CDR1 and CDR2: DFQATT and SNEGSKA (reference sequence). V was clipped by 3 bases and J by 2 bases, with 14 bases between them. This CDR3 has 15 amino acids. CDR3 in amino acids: CSARAAGRGNQPQHF. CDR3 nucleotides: TGCAGTGCTAGGGCTGCGGGCAGGGGCAATCAGCCCCAGCATTTT.

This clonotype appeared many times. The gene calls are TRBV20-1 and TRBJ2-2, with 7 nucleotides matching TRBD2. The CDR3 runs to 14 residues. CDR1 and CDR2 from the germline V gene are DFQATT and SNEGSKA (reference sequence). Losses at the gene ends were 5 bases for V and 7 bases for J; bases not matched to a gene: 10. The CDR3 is CSAPARLAVGELFF. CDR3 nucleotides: TGCAGTGCTCCTGCGCGACTAGCTGTCGGGGAGCTGTTTTTT.

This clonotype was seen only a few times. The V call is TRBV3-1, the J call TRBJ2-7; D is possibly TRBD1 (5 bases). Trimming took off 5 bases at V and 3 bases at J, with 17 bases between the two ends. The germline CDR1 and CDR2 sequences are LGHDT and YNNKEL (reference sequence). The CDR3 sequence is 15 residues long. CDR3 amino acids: CASSSTGQGLYEQYF. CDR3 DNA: TGTGCCAGCAGCTCGACCGGCCAGGGCCTCTACGAGCAGTACTTC.